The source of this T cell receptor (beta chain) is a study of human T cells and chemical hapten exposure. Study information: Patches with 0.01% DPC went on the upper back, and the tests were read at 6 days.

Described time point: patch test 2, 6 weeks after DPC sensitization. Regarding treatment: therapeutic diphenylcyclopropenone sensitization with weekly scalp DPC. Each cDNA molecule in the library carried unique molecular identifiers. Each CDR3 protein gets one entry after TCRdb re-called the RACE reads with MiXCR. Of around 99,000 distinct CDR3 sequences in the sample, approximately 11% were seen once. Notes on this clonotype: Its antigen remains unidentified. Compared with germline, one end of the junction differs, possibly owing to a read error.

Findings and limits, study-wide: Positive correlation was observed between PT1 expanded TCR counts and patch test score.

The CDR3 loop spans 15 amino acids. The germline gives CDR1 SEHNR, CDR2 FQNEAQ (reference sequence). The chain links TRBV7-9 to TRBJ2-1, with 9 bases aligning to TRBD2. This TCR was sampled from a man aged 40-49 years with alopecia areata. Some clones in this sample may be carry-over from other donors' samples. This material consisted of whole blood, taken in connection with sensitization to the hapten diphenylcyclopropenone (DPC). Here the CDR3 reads CASTLAGVAYNEQFF. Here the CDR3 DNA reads TGTGCCAGCACCTTAGCGGGAGTAGCCTACAATGAGCAGTTCTTC. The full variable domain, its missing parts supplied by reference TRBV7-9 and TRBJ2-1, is DTGVSQNPRHKITKRGQNVTFRCDPISEHNRLYWYRQTLGQGPEFLTYFQNEAQLEKSRLLSDRFSAERPKGSFSTLEIQRTEQGDSAMYLCASTLAGVAYNEQFFGPGTRLTVL.